This T cell receptor beta chain was profiled in a study of blood T cell repertoires in COVID-19. TCRdb's copy holds only in-frame clones and misses some; the assay was immunoSEQ multiplex PCR. The repertoire holds over 75,000 clones, with approximately 83% as singletons. The CDR3 sequence is 14 residues long. V lost 6 bases, J lost 5 bases, and 3 bases stayed unmatched. Germline CDR1 reads MNHEY; CDR2 reads SVGAGI. The sequence was collected from an elderly woman with active or convalescent COVID-19. Specimen: peripheral blood. V gene TRBV6-5 combines with J gene TRBJ2-1, with 11 bases fitting TRBD1. This chain's CDR3 is CASSGQGANNEQFF. The DNA for the CDR3 is TGTGCCAGCAGCGGACAGGGGGCCAACAATGAGCAGTTCTTC.